This entry lists 29 T cell receptor beta chains sequenced from one sample in a study of T cell responses to AZD1222 COVID-19 vaccine. Sequencing used immunoSEQ multiplex PCR; TCRdb keeps in-frame clones, though not all of them. In the table there are roughly 200,000 clones, less than 95% of which are singletons. Material: peripheral blood, obtained 28 days after the second dose of the MenACWY control vaccine. These receptor sequences come from an adult who received the MenACWY meningococcal vaccine as a control.

The genes are TRBV11-2 and TRBJ1-4; tentatively, D is TRBD1 (5 bases). With 2 bases removed from V and 8 bases from J, the gap between germline ends came to 9 bases. CDR3 length: 13 residues. Germline V lookup: CDR1 SGHAT, CDR2 FQNNGV. The CDR3 loop is CASSLRWGEKLFF. CDR3 DNA: TGTGCCAGCAGCTTAAGGTGGGGCGAAAAACTGTTTTTT.

The chain carries TRBV5-1 and TRBJ1-1, with 7 bases matching TRBD1. Germline V gene sequence: CDR1 SGHRS, CDR2 YFSETQ. V lost 0 bases and J lost 5; bases outside the gene matches: 7. This CDR3 spans 15 amino acids. The CDR3 DNA follows: TGCGCCAGCAGCTTGGGACAGGGATATCGGACTGAAGCTTTCTTT. It is translated as CASSLGQGYRTEAFF.

The rearrangement links TRBV3-1 (or the pseudogene TRBV3-2) to TRBJ2-7; D unclear. The CDR3 runs 14 residues. V lost 1 base to trimming and J lost 2 bases, with 9 bases between them. Germline CDR1 reads LGHDT; CDR2 reads YNNKEL (reference sequence). CDR3 sequence reads: CASSQVAGPYEQYF. The DNA for the CDR3 is TGTGCCAGCAGCCAAGTTGCCGGGCCCTACGAGCAGTACTTC.

This CDR3 is CASSLGPGQGMNEQFF. The CDR3 nucleotides read TGTGCCAGCAGTTTAGGCCCCGGACAGGGGATGAATGAGCAGTTCTTC. The chain employs TRBV28 and TRBJ2-1; 9 positions match TRBD1. Unmatched junction bases numbered 9, after V lost 2 bases and J lost 7 bases. Germline assignment: CDR1 MDHEN and CDR2 SYDVKM. CDR3 length: 16 residues.

This clone was counted a single time. V and J are TRBV7-8 and TRBJ2-7; D not resolved. There are 14 residues in the CDR3. Trimming removed 1 base at V and 1 base at J, with 8 bases between. Germline values: CDR1 SGHVS, CDR2 FQNEAQ. DNA of the CDR3: TGTGCCAGCAGCTTAGGGCGCAGGTCCTACGAGCAGTACTTC. Translation: CASSLGRRSYEQYF.

V and J are TRBV9 and TRBJ2-2; TRBD1 or TRBD2 may be the D gene (5 bases each). Germline V lookup: CDR1 SGDLS, CDR2 YYNGEE. This CDR3 comprises 15 residues. Trimming took off 3 bases at V and 0 bases at J, with 9 bases between the two ends. This CDR3 reads CASSAGRTNTGELFF. CDR3 DNA sequence: TGTGCCAGCAGCGCGGGACGGACGAACACCGGGGAGCTGTTTTTT.

The chain has TRBV5-1 and TRBJ1-1; D is uncertain. The germline V gene encodes CDR1 SGHRS and CDR2 YFSETQ. The CDR3 is 13 residues long. The ends were cut back, 5 bases at V and 0 bases at J, with 8 bases in the middle. The CDR3 is CASSSLLNTEAFF. The DNA for the CDR3 is TGCGCCAGCAGTTCCCTCCTGAACACTGAAGCTTTCTTT.

The chain joins TRBV7-6 to TRBJ1-1; possible D gene TRBD1, 6 bases. Trimming took off 3 bases at V and 1 base at J, with 6 bases between the two ends. The CDR3 runs to 13 residues. Germline CDR1 reads SGHVS; CDR2 reads FNYEAQ. The CDR3 coding sequence is TGTGCCAGCAGCTTCAGGGGGAACACTGAAGCTTTCTTT. Its translation is CASSFRGNTEAFF.

The chain is built from TRBV2 and TRBJ2-3; D is unresolved. Per germline, CDR1 SNHLY and CDR2 FYNNEI. V dropped 2 bases and J dropped 3 bases, with 6 bases sitting between them. The CDR3 runs to 13 residues. In nucleotides, the CDR3 is TGTGCCAGCAGTGAACACCGGACAGATACGCAGTATTTT. Translating gives CASSEHRTDTQYF. Full variable domain (outside the CDR3, taken from reference TRBV2 and TRBJ2-3): EPEVTQTPSHQVTQMGQEVILRCVPISNHLYFYWYRQILGQKVEFLVSFYNNEISEKSEIFDDQFSVERPDGSNFTLKIRSTKLEDSAMYFCASSEHRTDTQYFGPGTRLTVL.

The chain recombines TRBV5-1 with TRBJ1-4, with D tentatively TRBD1 (5 bases). Looked up from germline, CDR1 is SGHRS and CDR2 is YFSETQ. The CDR3 is made up of 14 amino acids. The V gene lost 7 bases and the J gene lost 6 bases, with 16 bases spanning the gap. Here the CDR3 DNA reads TGCGCCAGCTCTGCCCAGGGAAGTGATGAAAAACTGTTTTTT. This codes for CASSAQGSDEKLFF. The full variable domain, with the rest looked up from reference TRBV5-1 and TRBJ1-4, is KAGVTQTPRYLIKTRGQQVTLSCSPISGHRSVSWYQQTPGQGLQFLFEYFSETQRNKGNFPGRFSGRQFSNSRSEMNVSTLELGDSALYLCASSAQGSDEKLFFGSGTQLSVL.

V and J are TRBV2 and TRBJ1-2; D gene unclear. Germline V CDR1 and CDR2: SNHLY, FYNNEI. Trimming stripped 3 bases from V and 4 bases from J, with 6 bases between. The CDR3 is 12 residues long. The CDR3 DNA sequence: TGTGCCAGCAGTGACCAGGCCTATGGCTACACCTTC. Amino acid sequence: CASSDQAYGYTF. The full variable domain, rest sourced from reference TRBV2 and TRBJ1-2, is EPEVTQTPSHQVTQMGQEVILRCVPISNHLYFYWYRQILGQKVEFLVSFYNNEISEKSEIFDDQFSVERPDGSNFTLKIRSTKLEDSAMYFCASSDQAYGYTFGSGTRLTVV.

The chain joins TRBV7-9 to TRBJ1-4; TRBD1 agrees at 10 bases. The CDR3 length is 17 residues. CDR1 and CDR2 from the germline V gene are SEHNR and FQNEAQ (reference sequence). Unmatched junction bases numbered 8, after V lost 5 bases and J lost 2 bases. Here the CDR3 reads CASSTLTGGATNEKLFF. In DNA form, the CDR3 reads TGTGCCAGCAGCACACTGACAGGGGGCGCGACTAATGAAAAACTGTTTTTT.

The chain combines TRBV5-1 with TRBJ2-7, with no clear D. The ends were cut back, 1 base at V and 5 bases at J, with 13 bases in the middle. The V gene's germline CDR1 is SGHRS and CDR2 YFSETQ. The CDR3 totals 14 residues. The chain's CDR3 is CASSLPSPRNEQYF. In DNA form, the CDR3 reads TGCGCCAGCAGCTTGCCTAGTCCGCGGAACGAGCAGTACTTC.

The chain recombines TRBV7-2 with TRBJ2-2; no reliable D call. V was cut by 1 base and J by 1 base, with 7 bases left in between. The germline gives CDR1 SGHTA, CDR2 FQGNSA. The CDR3 totals 15 residues. The CDR3 reads CASSLGSGNTGELFF. DNA of the CDR3: TGTGCCAGCAGCTTAGGTTCCGGGAACACCGGGGAGCTGTTTTTT. Full variable domain (outside the CDR3, taken from reference TRBV7-2 and TRBJ2-2): GAGVSQSPSNKVTEKGKDVELRCDPISGHTALYWYRQSLGQGLEFLIYFQGNSAPDKSGLPSDRFSAERTGGSVSTLTIQRTQQEDSAVYLCASSLGSGNTGELFFGEGSRLTVL.

With regard to this clone: This sample also contains other DNA sequences that code for the same CDR3. The chain recombines TRBV6-2 or TRBV6-3 with TRBJ2-7, with D tentatively TRBD2 (5 bases). Germline loops: CDR1 MNHEY, CDR2 SVGEGT. V was trimmed by 0 bases and J by 6 bases, leaving 9 bases between them. The CDR3 consists of 13 residues. The CDR3 bases are TGTGCCAGCAGTTACTCAGCCCGGGGCGAGCAGTACTTC. Its protein product is CASSYSARGEQYF.

V and J are TRBV2 and TRBJ1-1; weak D call: TRBD1 (5 bases). This CDR3 comprises 14 residues. Germline V gene lookup returns CDR1 SNHLY and CDR2 FYNNEI. The ends were cut back, 8 bases at V and 3 bases at J, with 16 bases in the middle. In DNA, the CDR3 is TGTGCCAGCTTACAAAGGGGTGGGTACACTGAAGCTTTCTTT. Translation gives CASLQRGGYTEAFF.

The chain employs TRBV4-2 and TRBJ2-1; no firm D call. The ends were cut back, 1 base at V and 6 bases at J, with 16 bases in the middle. CDR3 length: 16 amino acids. Germline-derived CDR1 and CDR2 are LGHNA and YNFKEQ. This CDR3 is CASSQGSETWRNEQFF. The DNA for the CDR3 is TGTGCCAGCAGCCAAGGTTCGGAGACGTGGCGCAATGAGCAGTTCTTC.

The rearrangement uses TRBV29-1 and TRBJ1-1, with TRBD1 matching 7 bases. The CDR3 covers 14 residues. Germline values: CDR1 SQVTM, CDR2 ANQGSEA. J gave up 2 bases and V 6 bases, and 9 bases lay outside the gene matches. CDR3 protein: CSVQPGQRNTEAFF. The DNA of the CDR3 is TGCAGCGTCCAACCGGGACAGAGAAACACTGAAGCTTTCTTT.

Only one count was recorded for this clone. CDR3 bases: TGCGCCAGCAGCCCTGGACAGGAGTATGGCTACACCTTC. Translation gives CASSPGQEYGYTF. This chain connects TRBV5-1 to TRBJ1-2; 7 bases are a match to TRBD1. Germline V CDR1 and CDR2: SGHRS, YFSETQ. The CDR3 has 13 amino acids. Trimming cost V 4 bases and J 5 bases; bases outside gene matches: 5.

V and J are TRBV21-1 and TRBJ1-3; the table's D gene call, TRBD1, was not cross checked with the DNA. TRBV21-1 is a listed pseudogene. The CDR3 contains 18 residues. Here the CDR3 DNA reads TGTGCCAGCGGCCTGCTGGGGGCAAGTTCCGGTTCTGGAAACACCATATATTTT. Its translation: CASGLLGASSGSGNTIYF.

The chain couples TRBV30 to TRBJ1-2; TRBD1 might be the D (5 bases). The CDR3 loop spans 15 amino acids. Looked up from germline, CDR1 is GTSNPN and CDR2 is SVGIG (reference sequence). Trimming pared 0 bases from V and 5 bases from J, leaving 16 bases between. The CDR3 reads CAWSVPPEGRYGYTF. CDR3 in DNA: TGTGCCTGGAGTGTACCCCCCGAGGGGCGGTATGGCTACACCTTC.

The chain employs TRBV11-2 and TRBJ1-5, with D unclear. Germline V gene lookup returns CDR1 SGHAT and CDR2 FQNNGV. CDR3 length equals 15 residues. Between the trimmed V and J ends, which lost 2 bases and 3 bases, there was a span of 11 bases. The CDR3 nucleotides are TGTGCCAGCAGCTTATCCCCGGCCCCCAATCAGCCCCAGCATTTT. Amino acids: CASSLSPAPNQPQHF.

The rearrangement links TRBV9 to TRBJ1-3, with D possibly matching TRBD1 (5 bases). The CDR3 covers 14 residues. Trimming took 2 bases from V and 4 from J, leaving 10 bases between them. Per germline, CDR1 SGDLS and CDR2 YYNGEE. The CDR3 loop is CASSVSGVGNTIYF. DNA for the CDR3: TGTGCCAGCAGCGTTTCGGGGGTCGGAAACACCATATATTTT.

In its sample, this clone was seen a few times. The rearrangement uses TRBV30 and TRBJ1-4; TRBD1 agrees at 10 bases. V trimming: 3 bases; J trimming: 10 bases; junction bases outside the gene matches: 5. Germline CDR1 GTSNPN, CDR2 SVGIG (reference sequence). CDR3 length: 13 amino acids. CDR3 DNA: TGTGCCTGGAGAGACAGGGGGCGAGGAAAACTGTTTTTT. This sequence encodes CAWRDRGRGKLFF.

The V and J genes are TRBV12-5 and TRBJ1-1; D ambiguous. Germline-derived CDR1 and CDR2 are LGHNT and FRNRAP. Trimming took 3 bases from V and 0 from J, leaving 14 bases between them. The CDR3 length is 16 residues. The CDR3 here is CASGFPREEVNTEAFF. In nucleotides, the CDR3 is TGTGCTAGTGGTTTTCCAAGGGAGGAGGTGAACACTGAAGCTTTCTTT.

The rearrangement uses TRBV11-2 and TRBJ1-1; TRBD1 matches 10 bases. V trimming: 5 bases; J trimming: 5 bases; junction bases outside the gene matches: 2. This CDR3 spans 13 amino acids. Germline V gives CDR1 SGHAT, CDR2 FQNNGV. CDR3 amino acids: CASSPDRGTEAFF. Written as DNA, the CDR3 is TGTGCCAGCAGCCCGGACAGGGGGACTGAAGCTTTCTTT. The entire variable domain, with the rest obtained from reference TRBV11-2 and TRBJ1-1, is as follows: EAGVAQSPRYKIIEKRQSVAFWCNPISGHATLYWYQQILGQGPKLLIQFQNNGVVDDSQLPKDRFSAERLKGVDSTLKIQPAKLEDSAVYLCASSPDRGTEAFFGQGTRLTVV.

CDR3: CASSQDRNWGLFGYTF. CDR3 DNA sequence: TGTGCCAGCAGTCAGGACAGGAACTGGGGATTATTCGGCTACACCTTC. The rearrangement uses TRBV27 and TRBJ1-2, with 7 bases aligning to TRBD1. The CDR3 sequence is 16 residues long. Germline V gene data show CDR1 as MNHEY and CDR2 as SMNVEV (reference sequence). The V gene end was trimmed by 5 bases and the J gene end by 8 bases; junction bases not matched to a gene: 17.

The chain employs TRBV5-4 and TRBJ2-6; D is unclear. Trimming removed 0 bases at V and 0 bases at J, with 10 bases between. The CDR3 is 17 residues long. Germline CDR1 reads SGHNT; CDR2 reads YYREEE (reference sequence). In DNA form, the CDR3 reads TGTGCCAGCAGCTTGGACTGGTGGGCCTCTGGGGCCAACGTCCTGACTTTC. This translates into CASSLDWWASGANVLTF.

The rearrangement links TRBV28 to TRBJ1-1; 8 positions match TRBD1. After removal of 5 bases from V and 4 bases from J, the junction contained 3 bases not matched to a gene. The CDR3 consists of 13 residues. Germline assignment: CDR1 MDHEN and CDR2 SYDVKM. The DNA of the CDR3 is TGTGCCAGCAGTACTACAGGGGGCACTGAAGCTTTCTTT. This gives the protein CASSTTGGTEAFF.